The source of this T cell receptor (beta chain) is a study of cytomegalovirus exposure and HLA in healthy donors. Whole-study results and caveats: Association of a missense DCLRE1C variant with TCR beta V- and J-gene trimming was reported in a later analysis. Some V segments could not be told apart, so they were left out, TRBV6-2 and TRBV6-3 among them. Across all donors, roughly uniform sequencing depth was an assumption of the presence/absence analyses.

The study ran its PCR with 60 Vbeta and 13 Jbeta primers. Method: immunoSEQ multiplex PCR; TCRdb's copy keeps in-frame clones and lacks some. The data show about 130,000 clones, 76% seen once. The CDR3 extends over 12 amino acids. Germline lookup yields CDR1 MDHEN and CDR2 SYDVKM. The ends lost 4 bases at V and 12 bases at J; junction bases unmatched: 9. A note on this clone: Its antigen is currently unknown.

Sequencing input: PBMCs. This chain uses TRBV28 with TRBJ2-7; TRBD1 agrees at 7 bases. The TCR comes from a middle-aged man in good health and CMV-seronegative. In nucleotides, the CDR3 is TGTGCCAGCAGTTCCGGGACAGTTCGTACGTACTTC. Residues: CASSSGTVRTYF.